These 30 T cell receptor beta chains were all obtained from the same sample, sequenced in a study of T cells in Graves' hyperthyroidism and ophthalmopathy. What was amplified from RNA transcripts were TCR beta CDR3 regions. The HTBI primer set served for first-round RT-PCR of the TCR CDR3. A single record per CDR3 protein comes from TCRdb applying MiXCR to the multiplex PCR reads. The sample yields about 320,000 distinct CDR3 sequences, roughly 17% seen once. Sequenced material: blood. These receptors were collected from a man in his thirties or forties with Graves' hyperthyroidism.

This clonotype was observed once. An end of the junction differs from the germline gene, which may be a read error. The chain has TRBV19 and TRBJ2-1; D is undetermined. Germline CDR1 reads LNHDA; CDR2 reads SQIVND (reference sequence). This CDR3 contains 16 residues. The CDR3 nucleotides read TGTGCCAGTAGTATAGATCAGGCAGGCGTCTACAATGAGCAGCTCTTC. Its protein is CASSIDQAGVYNEQLF.

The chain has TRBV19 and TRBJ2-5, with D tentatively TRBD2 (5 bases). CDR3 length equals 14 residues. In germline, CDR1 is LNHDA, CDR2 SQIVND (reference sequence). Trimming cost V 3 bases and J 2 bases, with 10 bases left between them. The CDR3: CASSIEADQETQYF. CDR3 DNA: TGTGCCAGTAGTATTGAAGCGGATCAAGAGACCCAGTACTTC.

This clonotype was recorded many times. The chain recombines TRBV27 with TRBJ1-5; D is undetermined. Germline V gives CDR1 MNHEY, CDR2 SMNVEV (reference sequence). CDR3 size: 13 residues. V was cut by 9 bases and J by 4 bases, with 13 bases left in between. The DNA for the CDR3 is TGTGCCAGACTTGGGAGGTCAAATCAGCCCCAGCATTTT. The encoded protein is CARLGRSNQPQHF.

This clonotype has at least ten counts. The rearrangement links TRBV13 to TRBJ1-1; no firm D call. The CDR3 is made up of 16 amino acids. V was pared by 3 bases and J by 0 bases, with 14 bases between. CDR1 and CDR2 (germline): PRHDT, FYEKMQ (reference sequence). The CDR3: CASSLESVEMNTEAFF. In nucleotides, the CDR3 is TGTGCCAGCAGCTTGGAATCCGTGGAGATGAACACTGAAGCTTTCTTT.

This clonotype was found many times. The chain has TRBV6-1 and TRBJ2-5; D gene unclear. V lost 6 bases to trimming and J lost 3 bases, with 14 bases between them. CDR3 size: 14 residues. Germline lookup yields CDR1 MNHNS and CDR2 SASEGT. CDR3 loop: CASSAPWMKETQYF. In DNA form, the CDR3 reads TGTGCCAGCAGCGCCCCTTGGATGAAAGAGACCCAGTACTTC.

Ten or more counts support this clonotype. In DNA form, the CDR3 reads TGCAGTGCTAGAGACCTTACTAGCAGTTACGAGCAGTACTTC. It yields the protein CSARDLTSSYEQYF. This chain links TRBV20-1 with TRBJ2-7; a weak D match, TRBD2 (6 bases). There are 14 residues in the CDR3. Trimming shortened V by 0 bases and J by 4 bases, and 13 bases separated the two germline ends. In germline, CDR1 is DFQATT, CDR2 SNEGSKA (reference sequence).

CDR3 nucleotides: TGCGCCAGCAGCTTCGACCGGGATACGCAGTATTTT. The encoded protein is CASSFDRDTQYF. The J gene is TRBJ2-3, the V gene TRBV5-1; D is unclear. Germline V gene lookup returns CDR1 SGHRS and CDR2 YFSETQ. The CDR3 consists of 12 residues. V was clipped by 2 bases and J by 6 bases, with 7 bases between them.

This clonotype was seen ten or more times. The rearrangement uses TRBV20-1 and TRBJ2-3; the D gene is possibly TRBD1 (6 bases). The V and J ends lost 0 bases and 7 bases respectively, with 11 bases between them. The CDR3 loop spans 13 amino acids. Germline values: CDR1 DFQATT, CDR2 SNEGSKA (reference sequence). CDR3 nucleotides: TGCAGTGCTAGAGATTCGGGACAAAATACGCAGTATTTT. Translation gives CSARDSGQNTQYF.

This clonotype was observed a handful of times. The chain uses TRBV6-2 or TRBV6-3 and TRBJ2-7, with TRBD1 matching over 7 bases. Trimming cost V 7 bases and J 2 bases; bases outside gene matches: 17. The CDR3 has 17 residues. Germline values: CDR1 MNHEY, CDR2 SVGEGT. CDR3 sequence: CASKKGASLDSTYEQYF. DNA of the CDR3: TGTGCCAGCAAAAAGGGGGCAAGTTTGGATTCAACCTACGAGCAGTACTTC.

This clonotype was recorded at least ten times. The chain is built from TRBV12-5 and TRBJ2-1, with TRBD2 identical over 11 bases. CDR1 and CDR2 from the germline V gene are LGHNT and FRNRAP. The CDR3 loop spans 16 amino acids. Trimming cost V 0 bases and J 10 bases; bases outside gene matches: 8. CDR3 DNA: TGTGCTAGTGGTTTGGTAATTAGCGGGAGGGCAAGGGAGCAGTTCTTC. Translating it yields CASGLVISGRAREQFF.

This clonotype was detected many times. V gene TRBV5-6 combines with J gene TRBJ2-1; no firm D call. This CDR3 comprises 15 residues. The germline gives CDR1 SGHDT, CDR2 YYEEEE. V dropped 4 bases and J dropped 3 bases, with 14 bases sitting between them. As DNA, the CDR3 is TGTGCCAGCAGCCTCGGGCCTAAGAACTACAATGAGCAGTTCTTC. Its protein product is CASSLGPKNYNEQFF.

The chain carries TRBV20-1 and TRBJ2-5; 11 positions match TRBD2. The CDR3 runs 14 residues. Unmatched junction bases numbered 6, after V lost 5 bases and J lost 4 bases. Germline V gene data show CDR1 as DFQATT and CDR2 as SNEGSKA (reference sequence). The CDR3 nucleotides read TGCAGTGCTGGGACTAGCGGAGTGGGAGAGACCCAGTACTTC. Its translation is CSAGTSGVGETQYF.

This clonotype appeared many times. CDR3 in DNA: TGCGCCAGCAGCGACGGGACTAGCGGGAGCGCCGGGGAGCTGTTTTTT. Its protein product is CASSDGTSGSAGELFF. V usage is TRBV5-1 and J usage is TRBJ2-2; 14 bases are shared with TRBD2. This CDR3 is built from 16 residues. Germline V gene sequence: CDR1 SGHRS, CDR2 YFSETQ. V was clipped by 4 bases and J by 6 bases; unmatched bases: 5.

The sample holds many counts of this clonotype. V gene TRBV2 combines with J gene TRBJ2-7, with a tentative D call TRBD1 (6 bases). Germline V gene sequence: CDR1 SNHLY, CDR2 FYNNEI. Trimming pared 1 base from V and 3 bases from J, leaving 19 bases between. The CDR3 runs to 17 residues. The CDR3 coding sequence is TGTGCCAGCAGTGAAGGGACAGCCTACTACGCCATCTACGAGCAGTACTTC. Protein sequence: CASSEGTAYYAIYEQYF.

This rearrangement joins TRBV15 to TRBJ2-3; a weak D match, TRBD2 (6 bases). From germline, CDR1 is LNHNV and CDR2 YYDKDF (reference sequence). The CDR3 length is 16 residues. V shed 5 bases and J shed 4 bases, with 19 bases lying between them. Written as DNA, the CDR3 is TGTGCCACCAGCCGGCATAAAGCGTCTAGCGCAGATACGCAGTATTTT. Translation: CATSRHKASSADTQYF.

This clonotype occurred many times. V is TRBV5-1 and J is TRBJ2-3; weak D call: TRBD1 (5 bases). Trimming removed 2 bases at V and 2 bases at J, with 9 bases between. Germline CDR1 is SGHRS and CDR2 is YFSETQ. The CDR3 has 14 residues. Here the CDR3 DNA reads TGCGCCAGCAGCTTTAGACAGTTCACAGATACGCAGTATTTT. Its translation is CASSFRQFTDTQYF. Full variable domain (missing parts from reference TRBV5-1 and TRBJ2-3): KAGVTQTPRYLIKTRGQQVTLSCSPISGHRSVSWYQQTPGQGLQFLFEYFSETQRNKGNFPGRFSGRQFSNSRSEMNVSTLELGDSALYLCASSFRQFTDTQYFGPGTRLTVL.

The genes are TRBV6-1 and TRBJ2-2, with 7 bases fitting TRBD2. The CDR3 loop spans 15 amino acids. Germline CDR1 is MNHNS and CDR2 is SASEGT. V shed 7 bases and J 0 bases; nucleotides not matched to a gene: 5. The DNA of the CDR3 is TGTGCCAGCACTAGCGGAACTTCGAACACCGGGGAGCTGTTTTTT. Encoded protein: CASTSGTSNTGELFF.

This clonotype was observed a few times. The CDR3 reads CASEINREEKQYF. The CDR3 DNA reads as TGTGCCAGCGAAATCAACAGGGAAGAGAAGCAGTACTTC. This rearrangement joins TRBV2 to TRBJ2-7; D is perhaps TRBD1 (6 bases). V lost 8 bases and J 8 bases, leaving 19 bases between the germline ends. CDR3 length: 13 amino acids. Germline CDR1 SNHLY, CDR2 FYNNEI.

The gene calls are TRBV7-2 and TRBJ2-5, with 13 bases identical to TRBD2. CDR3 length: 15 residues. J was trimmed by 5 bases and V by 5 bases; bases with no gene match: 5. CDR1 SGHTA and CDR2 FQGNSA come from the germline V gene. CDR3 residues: CASSRTSGSFETQYF. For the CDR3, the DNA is TGTGCCAGCAGCCGGACTAGCGGGAGCTTCGAGACCCAGTACTTC.

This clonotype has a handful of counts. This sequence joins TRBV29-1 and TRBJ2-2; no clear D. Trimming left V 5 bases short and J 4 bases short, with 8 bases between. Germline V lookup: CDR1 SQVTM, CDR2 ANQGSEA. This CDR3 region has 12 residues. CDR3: CSVPTATGELFF. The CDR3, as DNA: TGCAGCGTTCCGACGGCCACCGGGGAGCTGTTTTTT.

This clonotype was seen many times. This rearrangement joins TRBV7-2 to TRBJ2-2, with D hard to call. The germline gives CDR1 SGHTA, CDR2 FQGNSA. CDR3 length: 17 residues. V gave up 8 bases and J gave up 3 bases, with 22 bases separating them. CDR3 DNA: TGTGCCAGCCTAACCCAGCCAAGCGCTGTGGACACCGGGGAGCTGTTTTTT. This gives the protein CASLTQPSAVDTGELFF.

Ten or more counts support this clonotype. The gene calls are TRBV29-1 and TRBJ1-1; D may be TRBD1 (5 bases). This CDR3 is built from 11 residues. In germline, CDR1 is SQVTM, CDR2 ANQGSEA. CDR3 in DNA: TGCATCACGTCTTTGGGGGCTGAAGCTTTCTTT. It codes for CITSLGAEAFF.

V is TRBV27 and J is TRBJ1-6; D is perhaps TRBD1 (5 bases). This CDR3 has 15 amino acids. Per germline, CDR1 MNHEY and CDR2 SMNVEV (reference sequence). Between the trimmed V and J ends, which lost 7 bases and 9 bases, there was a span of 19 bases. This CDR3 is CASTISGGTGSPLHF. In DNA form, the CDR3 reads TGTGCCAGCACGATTTCTGGGGGAACGGGTTCACCCCTCCACTTT.

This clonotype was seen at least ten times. The CDR3 loop is CSARGTGGETQYF. CDR3 in DNA: TGCAGTGCTAGAGGGACAGGGGGAGAGACCCAGTACTTC. The gene calls are TRBV20-1 and TRBJ2-5; 10 bases agree with TRBD1. V was pared by 1 base and J by 4 bases, with 0 bases of the junction left unmatched. The CDR3 is 13 residues long. The V gene's germline CDR1 is DFQATT and CDR2 SNEGSKA (reference sequence).

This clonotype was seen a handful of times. CDR3 nucleotides: TGTGCCAGCAGCGTAGGAACGGAGGGGACCCAGTACTTC. This translates into CASSVGTEGTQYF. The chain couples TRBV9 to TRBJ2-5; tentative D call: TRBD2 (6 bases). CDR3 size: 13 residues. The V gene's germline CDR1 is SGDLS and CDR2 YYNGEE. Trimming took off 0 bases at V and 7 bases at J, with 10 bases between the two ends.

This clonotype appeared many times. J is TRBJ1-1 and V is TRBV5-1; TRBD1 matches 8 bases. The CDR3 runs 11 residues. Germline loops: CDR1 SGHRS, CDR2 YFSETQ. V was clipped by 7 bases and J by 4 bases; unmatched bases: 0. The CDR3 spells CASGTGTEAFF. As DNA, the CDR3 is TGCGCCAGCGGGACAGGCACTGAAGCTTTCTTT.

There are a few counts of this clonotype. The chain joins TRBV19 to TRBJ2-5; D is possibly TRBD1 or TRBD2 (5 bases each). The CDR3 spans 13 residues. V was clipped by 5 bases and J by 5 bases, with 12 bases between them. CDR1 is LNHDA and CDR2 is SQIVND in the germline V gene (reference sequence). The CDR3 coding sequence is TGTGCCAGTAGTCGGGACGTTGGGGAGACCCAGTACTTC. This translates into CASSRDVGETQYF.

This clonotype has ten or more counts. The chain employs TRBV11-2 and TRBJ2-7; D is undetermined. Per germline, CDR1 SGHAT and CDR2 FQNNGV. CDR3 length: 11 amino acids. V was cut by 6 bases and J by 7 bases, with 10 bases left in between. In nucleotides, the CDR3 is TGTGCCAGCAGTCGTCTGGGGGAGCAGTACTTC. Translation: CASSRLGEQYF. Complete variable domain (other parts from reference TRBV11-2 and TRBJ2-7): EAGVAQSPRYKIIEKRQSVAFWCNPISGHATLYWYQQILGQGPKLLIQFQNNGVVDDSQLPKDRFSAERLKGVDSTLKIQPAKLEDSAVYLCASSRLGEQYFGPGTRLTVT.

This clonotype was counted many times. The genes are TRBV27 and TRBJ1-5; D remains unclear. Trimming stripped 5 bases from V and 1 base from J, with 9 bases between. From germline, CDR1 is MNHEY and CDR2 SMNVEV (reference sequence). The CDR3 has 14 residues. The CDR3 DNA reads TGTGCCAGCAGTCCCAGTCGGAGCAATCAGCCCCAGCATTTT. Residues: CASSPSRSNQPQHF.

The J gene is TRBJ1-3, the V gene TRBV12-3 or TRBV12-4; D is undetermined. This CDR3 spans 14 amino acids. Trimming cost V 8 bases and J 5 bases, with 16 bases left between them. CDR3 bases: TGTGCCAGCTCCGACTCATTCGAGAGAAACACCATATATTTT. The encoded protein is CASSDSFERNTIYF.